The present entry profiles one TCR beta chain with its context. Trimming took 2 bases from V and 0 from J, leaving 13 bases between them. The CDR3 has 16 residues. The germline CDR1 and CDR2 sequences are LGHDT and YNNKEL (reference sequence). When the RNA was reverse transcribed, random hexamers were used with an input of about 0.5 to 1 ug. TCRdb analysed the immunoSEQ multiplex PCR reads with MiXCR anew, one entry per CDR3 protein. In the table there are about 150,000 distinct CDR3 sequences, 85% to 95% of which are singletons. This entry is derived from a study of CD8 T cells in Susac syndrome. Study details: At the time their blood was drawn, patients with Susac syndrome were either therapy-naive, on corticosteroids (with some of them also receiving intravenous immunoglobulin), or on intravenous immunoglobulin alone.

The recently defined diagnostic criteria for definite or probable disease were met by the Susac syndrome patients. The sequencing input was CD4+ T cells from PBMCs. The TCR comes from a human donor with Susac syndrome. V and J are TRBV3-1 and TRBJ1-1; D is unresolved. The CDR3 DNA reads as TGTGCCAGCAGCCAACCCCCCGGACGGTTGAACACTGAAGCTTTCTTT. Encoded protein: CASSQPPGRLNTEAFF.